This paragraph covers one T cell receptor (beta chain) sequence. Its antigen is still unknown. Base qualities are missing; no much larger clone stands one base away. Other DNA sequences in this sample translate to the same CDR3. The immunoSEQ Assay, a bias-controlled multiplex PCR, was used to amplify TCRbeta CDR3 regions from genomic DNA. The authors' pipeline ran thus. The number of nucleated cells in each sample was estimated by amplification of reference gene primers within the assay. To quantify the absolute abundance of each unique TCRbeta CDR3 rearrangement, sequence reads were collapsed and filtered. For each sample, productive Simpson clonality was calculated as the square root of Simpson's diversity index over productive rearrangements. Imported from immuneACCESS, the table was reduced by TCRdb to in-frame sequences with V and J called. These copies leave out some clones; in studies compared against another copy, an unresolved V gene accounts for under half, and the cause of the remainder is not known. V, J and clone size derive from that table, while D and trimming were established from the DNA sequence. The sample includes under 350,000 clones, with approximately 89% observed a single time. The ten largest account for 1.9% of the sample.

These data belong to a study of blood T cell repertoires in COVID-19 (dated by TCRdb to 2018 to 2020). About the investigation overall: The collaborator samples originated in the United States, Italy and Spain and spanned the acute and convalescent phases of COVID-19. Samples were obtained from the ongoing ImmuneRACE study (first 160 participants) and from over 1,000 subjects provided by 6 global collaborators. The repertoires were released in a freely available public database meant as a resource for research on the immune response to SARS-CoV-2. Where available, HLA class I and class II types were taken from metadata supplied by the sample provider and were not determined by assay-based typing. The sample metadata nearly always contained a de-identified subject ID, COVID-19 status, age in years and sex. The material from the prospective study consisted of cDNA or gDNA derived from T cells, B-cell-depleted T cells, or PBMCs. Deeply sampled blood TCRbeta repertoires from subjects exposed to, actively infected with, or recovered from COVID-19 were included in the dataset.

The research as a whole found: The amount of clinical and demographic metadata varied by source and participant and was provided uncurated.

Participants in the prospective study were aged about 18 to 95 years, lived in under 30 United States geographic areas, and enrolled through a virtual design. In the prospective study, participants were assigned to cohorts based on the clinical history participants reported in a screening survey and a study questionnaire. ImmuneRACE Cohort 3 recovered participants were defined by two consecutive negative NP/OP PCR tests, healthcare professional clearance, or symptom resolution. In the prospective study, mobile phlebotomists collected whole blood, serum and a nasopharyngeal or oropharyngeal swab from each participant. Prospective study participants could optionally give additional blood draws and questionnaires over an approximately two-month period. Blood samples from the prospective study were shipped frozen or at room temperature prior to DNA extraction. The source of this sequence is a woman aged 55-75 years who had recovered from COVID-19. Material: PBMCs or T cells enriched from blood (not recorded which).

The CDR3 region reads CASGTTSGGADTQYF. The DNA sequence reads TGTGCTAGTGGTACCACTAGCGGGGGCGCAGATACGCAGTATTTT. The chain uses TRBV12-5 and TRBJ2-3; TRBD2 matches 11 bases in the middle. Looking up the germline V gene yields CDR1 LGHNT and CDR2 FRNRAP. V is pruned by 5 bases and J by 4 bases, leaving 5 bases of the junction without a gene match. The CDR3 numbers 15 residues from cysteine through phenylalanine. Just the 45-base CDR3 DNA is kept, in frame starting at base 1.